This passage covers 6 T cell receptor beta chains from one sample sequenced in a study of blood T cell repertoires in COVID-19 (dated by TCRdb to 2020 to 2021). Library preparation employed the immunoSEQ multiplex PCR assay. TCRdb holds this immuneACCESS table with in-frame rearrangements only. Some clones are missing; in checked studies, unresolved V genes explain under half, and the rest has no known cause. A total of around 50,000 clones appear in this sample, around 87% of them only once. Of the sample, approximately 7.8% is held by the ten largest clones. Sample: peripheral blood. Source of these receptors: a man between 50 and 59 years old with active COVID-19.

For the CDR3, the DNA is TGTGCCAGCAGTAAGCGCGGGGGGTCCCTCAGCAATCAGCCCCAGCATTTT. Translating it yields CASSKRGGSLSNQPQHF. The V call is TRBV2, the J call TRBJ1-5; D may be TRBD1 (5 bases). The length of the CDR3 is 17 residues. V shed 5 bases and J shed 1 base, with 18 bases lying between them. Germline CDR1 is SNHLY and CDR2 is FYNNEI.

The chain joins TRBV7-7 to TRBJ2-7; D gene uncertain. CDR3 size: 13 residues. V lost 1 base to trimming and J lost 3 bases, with 7 bases between them. The germline CDR1 and CDR2 sequences are SSHAT and FNYEAQ (reference sequence). The CDR3 sequence: CASSLGANYEQYF. For the CDR3, the DNA is TGTGCCAGCAGCTTAGGGGCGAACTACGAGCAGTACTTC.

The genes are TRBV19 and TRBJ1-3; D is undetermined. This CDR3 comprises 14 residues. The V gene's germline CDR1 is LNHDA and CDR2 SQIVND (reference sequence). Trimming cost V 5 bases and J 3 bases, with 11 bases left between them. CDR3: CASSQARGGNTIYF. The CDR3 DNA follows: TGTGCCAGTAGTCAAGCCCGGGGTGGAAACACCATATATTTT.

This sequence joins TRBV5-8 and TRBJ2-2; the D gene is possibly TRBD2 (6 bases). Germline-derived CDR1 and CDR2 are SGHTS and YDEGEE. The CDR3 spans 15 residues. V dropped 5 bases and J dropped 4 bases, with 15 bases sitting between them. CDR3 sequence: CASRPPGRTTGELFF. The CDR3 DNA follows: TGTGCCAGCAGACCCCCGGGGAGGACCACCGGGGAGCTGTTTTTT.

This chain links TRBV5-8 with TRBJ1-1; TRBD1 matches 7 bases. This CDR3 is 14 amino acids long. The J segment lost 0 bases and the V segment lost 4 bases, leaving 3 bases of the junction unmatched. The germline gives CDR1 SGHTS, CDR2 YDEGEE. CDR3 bases: TGTGCCAGCAGCCCAGGGACAGTGAACACTGAAGCTTTCTTT. This gives the protein CASSPGTVNTEAFF.

The rearrangement joins TRBV6-4 to TRBJ2-3; TRBD2 aligns across 8 bases. Losses at the gene ends were 6 bases for V and 5 bases for J; bases not matched to a gene: 10. Looked up from germline, CDR1 is MRHNA and CDR2 is SNTAGT. The CDR3 extends over 15 amino acids. This chain's CDR3 is CASSAKAGEGDTQYF. As DNA, the CDR3 is TGTGCCAGCAGCGCCAAAGCGGGAGAGGGAGATACGCAGTATTTT.